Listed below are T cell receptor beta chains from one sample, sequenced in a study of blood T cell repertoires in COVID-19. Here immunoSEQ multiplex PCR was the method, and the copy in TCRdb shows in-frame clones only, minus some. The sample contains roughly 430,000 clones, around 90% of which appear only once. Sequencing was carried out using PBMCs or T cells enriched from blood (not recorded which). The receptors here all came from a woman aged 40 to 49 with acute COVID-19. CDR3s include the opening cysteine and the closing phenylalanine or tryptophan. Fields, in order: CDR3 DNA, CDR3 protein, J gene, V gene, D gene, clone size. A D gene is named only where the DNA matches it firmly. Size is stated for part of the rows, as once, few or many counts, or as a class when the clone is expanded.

DNA: TGTGCCTGGGGACAGGGTGACACCGGGGAGCTGTTTTTT
CDR3: CAWGQGDTGELFF
J: TRBJ2-2
V: TRBV30
D: TRBD1
size: .

DNA: TGCAGTGCTAGTTCAGCGCTAAACTATGGCTACACCTTC
CDR3: CSASSALNYGYTF
J: TRBJ1-2
V: TRBV20-1
D: .
size: .

DNA: TGTGCCAGTAGTAGGCAGGTAAACTATGGCTACACCTTC
CDR3: CASSRQVNYGYTF
J: TRBJ1-2
V: TRBV19
D: .
size: .

DNA: TGTGCCAGCAGCCCTCGGGACAGCCTTCGTACTGAAGCTTTCTTT
CDR3: CASSPRDSLRTEAFF
J: TRBJ1-1
V: TRBV7-8
D: TRBD1
size: .

DNA: TGTGCCAGCAGCTTGGCCAACAGGGGCCGAGACCAAGAGACCCAGTACTTC
CDR3: CASSLANRGRDQETQYF
J: TRBJ2-5
V: TRBV5-4
D: TRBD1
size: .

DNA: TGTGCCAGCAGTCAAGGGACAGTTAGCAATCAGCCCCAGCATTTT
CDR3: CASSQGTVSNQPQHF
J: TRBJ1-5
V: TRBV2
D: TRBD1
size: .

DNA: TGTGCCAGCAGCGGTATAGCGGGGGGTCGCGAGCAGTACTTC
CDR3: CASSGIAGGREQYF
J: TRBJ2-7
V: TRBV9
D: TRBD2
size: .

DNA: TGTGCCAGCAGCCAAAACAGGGGGCCTGAAGCTTTCTTT
CDR3: CASSQNRGPEAFF
J: TRBJ1-1
V: TRBV7-9
D: TRBD1
size: .

DNA: TGCGCCAGCAGCCTCGACTCCCAGGAGACCCAGTACTTC
CDR3: CASSLDSQETQYF
J: TRBJ2-5
V: TRBV5-1
D: .
size: .

DNA: TGTGCCAGCTCACCAACGACATTCGAGCAGTACTTC
CDR3: CASSPTTFEQYF
J: TRBJ2-7
V: TRBV18
D: .
size: .

DNA: TGTGCCAGCAGTGAAGCTTTGGCGGGGACAGGTAGCTCCTACTTC
CDR3: CASSEALAGTGSSYF
J: TRBJ2-5
V: TRBV6-1
D: TRBD1
size: .

DNA: TGTGGAATGGAGTACGGGACAGGGGGCGCATTTACTGAAGCTTTCTTT
CDR3: CGMEYGTGGAFTEAFF
J: TRBJ1-1
V: TRBV30
D: TRBD1
size: .

DNA: TGTGCCAGCAGCCAAGGATTCGGGGGGAGCTCCTATAATTCACCCCTCCACTTT
CDR3: CASSQGFGGSSYNSPLHF
J: TRBJ1-6
V: TRBV3-1/TRBV3-2
D: .
size: .

DNA: TGTGCCAGCAGCTTAACAGGGGGGTCCGGGGAGCTGTTTTTT
CDR3: CASSLTGGSGELFF
J: TRBJ2-2
V: TRBV7-2
D: TRBD1
size: .

DNA: TGTGCCAGCAGCCCCCCGGGGATCCCGGGACTAGCGGGGGGGCGAGCGTTCTTC
CDR3: CASSPPGIPGLAGGRAFF
J: TRBJ2-1
V: TRBV7-8
D: TRBD2
size: .

DNA: TGTGCCAGTACAGAAGACTCGCGCTTTGGGACCCAGTACTTC
CDR3: CASTEDSRFGTQYF
J: TRBJ2-5
V: TRBV19
D: .
size: .

DNA: TGTGCCACCGCTGAGGGGGCTGGGGCCAACGTCCTGACTTTC
CDR3: CATAEGAGANVLTF
J: TRBJ2-6
V: TRBV24-1
D: .
size: .

DNA: TGCGCCAGCAGCTTGGGGGGCCTTAAGGAGGGCTACACCTTC
CDR3: CASSLGGLKEGYTF
J: TRBJ1-2
V: TRBV5-1
D: .
size: .

DNA: TGTGCCAGCAGCTTAGCGGGGAACAGGGGAAAGACCCAGTACTTC
CDR3: CASSLAGNRGKTQYF
J: TRBJ2-5
V: TRBV7-8
D: TRBD1
size: .

DNA: TGTGCCAGCGGAGCCCAGGGCCCCTACGAGCAGTACTTC
CDR3: CASGAQGPYEQYF
J: TRBJ2-7
V: TRBV7-9
D: .
size: .

DNA: TGTGCCAGCAGCTTAGTGACTGGGACCGGGGAGCTGTTTTTT
CDR3: CASSLVTGTGELFF
J: TRBJ2-2
V: TRBV7-9
D: .
size: .

DNA: TGTGCCAGCAGTTACTCCGCAGGGGGCGAGGACTATGGCTACACCTTC
CDR3: CASSYSAGGEDYGYTF
J: TRBJ1-2
V: TRBV6-5
D: TRBD1
size: .

DNA: TGTGCCAGCAGTTACGGCCCCTCAGGGCTCACAGATACGCAGTATTTT
CDR3: CASSYGPSGLTDTQYF
J: TRBJ2-3
V: TRBV6-6
D: .
size: .

DNA: TGTGCCAGCAGCTTCCAGTCAGATACGCAGTATTTT
CDR3: CASSFQSDTQYF
J: TRBJ2-3
V: TRBV5-4
D: .
size: .

DNA: TGCGCCAGCAGCTTGGCAGGAAGAGCTTTCTTT
CDR3: CASSLAGRAFF
J: TRBJ1-1
V: TRBV5-1
D: .
size: .

DNA: TGTGCCAGCAGTGAAATTGTCCCCCGGGACACGGAGAATTACGAGCAGTACTTC
CDR3: CASSEIVPRDTENYEQYF
J: TRBJ2-7
V: TRBV2
D: .
size: .

DNA: TGTGCCAGCAGCCGCGGGGGGAACACTGAAGCTTTCTTT
CDR3: CASSRGGNTEAFF
J: TRBJ1-1
V: TRBV6-5
D: .
size: .

DNA: TGTGCCAGCAACCCTCAGAGGGGGGGGCGGCTTGGCTACACCTTC
CDR3: CASNPQRGGRLGYTF
J: TRBJ1-2
V: TRBV27
D: .
size: few

DNA: TGTGCCAGCAGCTTGACTCGACAGGGACCCTACGAGCAGTACTTC
CDR3: CASSLTRQGPYEQYF
J: TRBJ2-7
V: TRBV5-4
D: TRBD1
size: .

DNA: TGTGCCACCAATAGCGGGGGGGCGGACACCGGGGAGCTGTTTTTT
CDR3: CATNSGGADTGELFF
J: TRBJ2-2
V: TRBV24-1
D: TRBD2
size: .